Listed below are T cell receptor beta chains from one sample, sequenced in a study of blood T cell repertoires in COVID-19. Profiling relied on immunoSEQ multiplex PCR, and the TCRdb table lists in-frame clones only, not all of them. The table records approximately 210,000 clones, about nine tenths of them present only once. Input material: PBMCs or T cells enriched from blood (not recorded which). These receptors were taken from a woman younger than 45 who had recovered from COVID-19. The CDR3 runs from the conserved cysteine through the conserved F or W. A D gene is named only where the DNA matches it firmly. Clone size is not always given. Where it is, it says once, few, many or a class for expanded clones.

TRBV30,.,once,TRBJ2-3,TGTGCCTGGGCGGACAGTCTGGCTACGCAGTATTTT,CAWADSLATQYF
TRBV18,TRBD1,.,TRBJ1-1,TGTGCCAGCTCACGTGACAGGGACAACACTGAAGCTTTCTTT,CASSRDRDNTEAFF
TRBV12-3/TRBV12-4,.,.,TRBJ1-1,TGTGCCAGCAGTTTCGAAGGGAGGTCTGAAGCTTTCTTT,CASSFEGRSEAFF
TRBV19,.,.,TRBJ1-5,TGTGCCAGTAGTATCGCTCCCCGTAAAAGAACTAATCAGCCCCAGCATTTT,CASSIAPRKRTNQPQHF
TRBV7-2,TRBD1,.,TRBJ1-4,TGTGCCAGCAGCTTAGCGGGGGACAGTAATGAAAAACTGTTTTTT,CASSLAGDSNEKLFF
TRBV7-2,TRBD1,.,TRBJ1-2,TGTGCCAGCAGCCAGGGGGCGGACTTTTACTATGGCTACACCTTC,CASSQGADFYYGYTF
TRBV4-1,TRBD1,.,TRBJ2-5,TGCGCCAGCAGCCACCAGACAGGGGAACAAGAGACCCAGTACTTC,CASSHQTGEQETQYF
TRBV24-1,TRBD2,.,TRBJ2-3,TGTGCCACCAGTGGGCATAGCGGGAGAAGTCAAGATACGCAGTATTTT,CATSGHSGRSQDTQYF
TRBV11-3,TRBD2,.,TRBJ2-2,TGTGCCAGCAGCTTAGTGGGACTAGCGGGGGGCTGGACCGGGGAGCTGTTTTTT,CASSLVGLAGGWTGELFF
TRBV5-1,.,.,TRBJ2-3,TGCGCCAGCAGCTTGGTCCCCGGGGTAAGCACAGATACGCAGTATTTT,CASSLVPGVSTDTQYF
TRBV4-2,TRBD1,once,TRBJ2-5,TGTGCCAGCAGCCAGGACAGGGGGTTTGAGACCCAGTACTTC,CASSQDRGFETQYF
TRBV6-1,.,.,TRBJ1-4,TGTGCCAGCAGTGAACAGGGGAGGGAGGAAAAACTGTTTTTT,CASSEQGREEKLFF
TRBV30,.,.,TRBJ2-3,TGTGCCTGGAGCGGAGCCCAAACAGGGATTGCGCAGTATTTT,CAWSGAQTGIAQYF
TRBV11-1,TRBD1,.,TRBJ1-2,TGTGCCAGCAGCCCCGGGACAGGAGGACCCTATGGCTACACCTTC,CASSPGTGGPYGYTF
TRBV2,.,.,TRBJ1-3,TGTGCCAGCAGGGCAGAGCGGGGATCTGGAAACACCATATATTTT,CASRAERGSGNTIYF
TRBV19,.,.,TRBJ1-2,TGTGCCAGTAGTCCATGGGGGGGGGCGGATGGCTACACCTTC,CASSPWGGADGYTF
TRBV2,.,.,TRBJ1-3,TGTGCCAGCAGTTCCGGAGACACAACTCGGGGAGACACCATATATTTT,CASSSGDTTRGDTIYF
TRBV28,.,few,TRBJ1-5,TGTGCCAGCAGTTTTAGTAGCAATCAGCCCCAGCATTTT,CASSFSSNQPQHF
TRBV19,.,.,TRBJ1-2,TGTGCCAGTAAAGGGCAGGGAAACTATGGCTACACCTTC,CASKGQGNYGYTF
TRBV19,.,few,TRBJ2-5,TGTGCCAGTAGTGCCAACTACAACCAAGAGACCCAGTACTTC,CASSANYNQETQYF
TRBV5-1,TRBD1,once,TRBJ1-2,TGCGCCAGCAGCACGGGACAGGGTTATTCTGGCTACACCTTC,CASSTGQGYSGYTF
TRBV6-5,.,.,TRBJ1-1,TGTGCCAGCATCCGCGGGCGCAAATCGGGCACTGAAGCTTTCTTT,CASIRGRKSGTEAFF
TRBV11-3,TRBD2,.,TRBJ2-3,TGTGCCAGCAGCCAAGGACTAGCAGGCACAGATACGCAGTATTTT,CASSQGLAGTDTQYF
TRBV29-1,.,.,TRBJ2-7,TGCAGCGTTGGGTGGAGGGGTAACTCCTACGAGCAGTACTTC,CSVGWRGNSYEQYF
TRBV3-1/TRBV3-2,.,.,TRBJ1-5,TGTGCCAGCAGCCAAGCGGCAGGGGTCGGCAATCAGCCCCAGCATTTT,CASSQAAGVGNQPQHF
TRBV19,.,.,TRBJ1-1,TGTGCCAGTAGAAGGGACAACCGACCTAACACTGAAGCTTTCTTT,CASRRDNRPNTEAFF
TRBV13,TRBD1,large,TRBJ2-7,TGTGCCAGCAGCCCCCTACAGGGGGTGACGTACTACGAGCAGTACTTC,CASSPLQGVTYYEQYF
TRBV5-1,.,.,TRBJ1-1,TGCGCCAGCAGCTTGGTGGGGGCGAGGGACACTGAAGCTTTCTTT,CASSLVGARDTEAFF
TRBV28,TRBD2,.,TRBJ2-5,TGTGCCAGCACTTCAGGACTAGCCCAAGAGACCCAGTACTTC,CASTSGLAQETQYF
TRBV15,.,.,TRBJ1-2,TGTGCCACCAGCAGAGATCAGGGTGGCTACACCTTC,CATSRDQGGYTF
TRBV7-7,TRBD2,.,TRBJ2-5,TGTGCCAGCAGCTTAGCGGGGACTAGCGCCTGGGAGACCCAGTACTTC,CASSLAGTSAWETQYF
TRBV5-6,.,.,TRBJ1-6,TGTGCCAGCAGCTTGCGAGACACGAATTCACCCCTCCACTTT,CASSLRDTNSPLHF
TRBV5-1,TRBD2,once,TRBJ2-1,TGCGCCAGCAGCTTAGTCCGGGGGGGCCGAAATGAGCAGTTCTTC,CASSLVRGGRNEQFF
TRBV7-3,.,.,TRBJ2-3,TGTGCCAGCAGCTTAACAGGGGTGGCAGATACGCAGTATTTT,CASSLTGVADTQYF
TRBV9,.,.,TRBJ1-2,TGTGCCAGCAGCACCTCGGGACTTTTAGCCGATGGCTACACCTTC,CASSTSGLLADGYTF